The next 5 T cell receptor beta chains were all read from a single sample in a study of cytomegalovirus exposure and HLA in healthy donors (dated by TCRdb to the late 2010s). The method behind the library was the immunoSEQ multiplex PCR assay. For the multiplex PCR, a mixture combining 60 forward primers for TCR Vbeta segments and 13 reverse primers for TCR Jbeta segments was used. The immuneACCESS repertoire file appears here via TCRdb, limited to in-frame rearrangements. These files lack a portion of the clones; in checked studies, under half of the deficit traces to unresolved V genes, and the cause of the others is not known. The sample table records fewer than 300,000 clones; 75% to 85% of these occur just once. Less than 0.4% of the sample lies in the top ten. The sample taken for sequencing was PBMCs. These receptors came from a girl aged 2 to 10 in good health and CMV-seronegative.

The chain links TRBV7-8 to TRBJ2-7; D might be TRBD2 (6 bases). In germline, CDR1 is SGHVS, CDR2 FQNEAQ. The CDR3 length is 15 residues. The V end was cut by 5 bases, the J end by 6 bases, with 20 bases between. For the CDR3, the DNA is TGTGCCAGCAGCCGGGAGAACCAAGGGGCCCGCGAGCAGTACTTC. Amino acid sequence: CASSRENQGAREQYF. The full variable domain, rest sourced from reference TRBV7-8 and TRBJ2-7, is GAGVSQSPRYKVAKRGQDVALRCDPISGHVSLFWYQQALGQGPEFLTYFQNEAQLDKSGLPSDRFFAERPEGSVSTLKIQRTQQEDSAVYLCASSRENQGAREQYFGPGTRLTVT.

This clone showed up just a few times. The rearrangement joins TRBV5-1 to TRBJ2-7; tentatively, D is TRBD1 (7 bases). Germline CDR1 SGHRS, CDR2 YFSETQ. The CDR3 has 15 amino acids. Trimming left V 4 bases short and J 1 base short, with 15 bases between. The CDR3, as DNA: TGCGCCAGCAGCGCCGGGGGACAGTCTTCCTACGAGCAGTACTTC. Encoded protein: CASSAGGQSSYEQYF.

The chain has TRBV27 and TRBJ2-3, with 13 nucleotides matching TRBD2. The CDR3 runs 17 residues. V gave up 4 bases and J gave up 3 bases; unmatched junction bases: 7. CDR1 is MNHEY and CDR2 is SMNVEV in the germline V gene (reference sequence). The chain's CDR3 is CASSSGGTSGVTDTQYF. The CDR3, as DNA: TGTGCCAGCAGTTCGGGGGGGACTAGCGGGGTTACAGATACGCAGTATTTT.

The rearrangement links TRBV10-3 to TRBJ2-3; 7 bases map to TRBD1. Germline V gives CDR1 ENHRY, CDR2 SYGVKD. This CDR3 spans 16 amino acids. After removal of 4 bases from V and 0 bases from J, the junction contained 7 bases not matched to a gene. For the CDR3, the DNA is TGTGCCATCAGTGCAAGTTTGGGACAGAGCACAGATACGCAGTATTTT. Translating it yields CAISASLGQSTDTQYF.

The DNA of the CDR3 is TGTGCCAGCACCCGTCGCACGGGGGCGGGGGAAGATACGCAGTATTTT. The encoded protein is CASTRRTGAGEDTQYF. The chain carries TRBV9 and TRBJ2-3; D possibly corresponds to TRBD2 (7 bases). The CDR3 loop spans 16 amino acids. The V and J ends lost 6 bases and 5 bases respectively, with 22 bases between them. The germline V gene encodes CDR1 SGDLS and CDR2 YYNGEE.